Included here is one T cell receptor beta chain sequence, with context. This record belongs to a study of blood T cell repertoires in COVID-19. Across the study: Both acute and convalescent COVID-19 samples were obtained from the United States, Italy and Spain. PBMCs, B-cell-depleted T cells, or T cells provided the cDNA or gDNA that made up the material.

The protocol was immunoSEQ multiplex PCR, while the TCRdb copy is restricted to in-frame clones and leaves out a portion. The table lists over 100,000 clones, about 87% of them singletons, with roughly 2.5% in the top ten. Germline values: CDR1 SGHVS, CDR2 FQNEAQ. Trimming took off 8 bases at V and 2 bases at J, with 18 bases between the two ends. The CDR3 has 15 amino acids. The V call is TRBV7-8, the J call TRBJ2-5; weak D call: TRBD2 (6 bases). The sample was peripheral blood. The origin of this receptor is a man between 45 and 60 years old with active COVID-19. DNA for the CDR3: TGTGCCAGCTCAAGCCCGGCGGCGGGGCAAGAGACCCAGTACTTC. It encodes CASSSPAAGQETQYF.